The next 28 T cell receptor beta chains were all read from a single sample in a study of technical replicates of blood from several donors. The assay was immunoSEQ multiplex PCR, and TCRdb's table has in-frame clones only and misses some. The sample yields approximately 50,000 clones, about 86% seen once. Sequenced input: PBMCs. These receptors all stem from a human donor in good health. Some clones in this sample may be carry-over from other donors' samples.

The V call is TRBV5-1, the J call TRBJ2-5, with 11 nucleotides matching TRBD2. Germline assignment: CDR1 SGHRS and CDR2 YFSETQ. J lost 1 base, V lost 0 bases, and 5 bases had no gene match. There are 17 residues in the CDR3. CDR3 coding DNA: TGCGCCAGCAGCTTGGGAGGGCTAGCGGGGGGCCAAGAGACCCAGTACTTC. This sequence encodes CASSLGGLAGGQETQYF.

V and J are TRBV4-1 and TRBJ1-6; TRBD1 is a possible D gene (5 bases). The CDR3 length is 15 residues. V lost 3 bases, J lost 10 bases, and 16 bases lay in between. Per the germline V gene, CDR1 is MGHRA and CDR2 is YSYEKL. CDR3 sequence (DNA): TGCGCCAGCAGCCACTTCAGGGCCTGGGGCTCACCCCTCCACTTT. Its protein product is CASSHFRAWGSPLHF.

The chain employs TRBV7-3 and TRBJ2-2; D possibly corresponds to TRBD2 (5 bases). The germline CDR1 and CDR2 sequences are SGHTA and FQGTGA. V gave up 5 bases and J gave up 6 bases, with 16 bases separating them. The CDR3 is 15 amino acids. The DNA for the CDR3 is TGTGCCAGCAGCCCCACGGGGAAAGGGCCCGGGGAGCTGTTTTTT. Protein: CASSPTGKGPGELFF.

This clone appeared once. V and J are TRBV7-3 and TRBJ2-3, with 8 bases lining up with TRBD2. Germline lookup yields CDR1 SGHTA and CDR2 FQGTGA. With V trimmed by 0 bases and J by 4 bases, 3 bases remained unmatched. The CDR3 consists of 15 residues. CDR3 in DNA: TGTGCCAGCAGCTTAACTCCGGGGGGGTCAGATACGCAGTATTTT. Translating it yields CASSLTPGGSDTQYF.

This chain connects TRBV2 to TRBJ1-2; perhaps TRBD1 as D (5 bases). This CDR3 contains 15 residues. Per germline, CDR1 SNHLY and CDR2 FYNNEI. V dropped 0 bases and J dropped 4 bases, with 12 bases sitting between them. The CDR3 nucleotides are TGTGCCAGCAGTGAAGCCCAGGCAGGGCCCTATGGCTACACCTTC. It specifies CASSEAQAGPYGYTF.

The rearrangement links TRBV7-3 to TRBJ2-1, with D perhaps matching TRBD2 (5 bases). CDR1 is SGHTA and CDR2 is FQGTGA in the germline V gene. V was cut by 5 bases and J by 0 bases, with 11 bases left in between. The length of the CDR3 is 15 residues. The CDR3 nucleotides read TGTGCCAGCAGCCGTAGCGAAAGCTCCTACAATGAGCAGTTCTTC. Its translation: CASSRSESSYNEQFF.

V and J are TRBV11-2 and TRBJ2-7, with TRBD2 matching over 8 bases. The germline gives CDR1 SGHAT, CDR2 FQNNGV. The CDR3 consists of 15 residues. The V segment lost 5 bases and the J segment 2 bases; nucleotides outside the gene matches: 8. The CDR3 DNA sequence: TGTGCCAGCAGCACAAACACGGGACTAGCCTACGAGCAGTACTTC. As protein: CASSTNTGLAYEQYF.

The chain joins TRBV16 to TRBJ1-2; weak D call: TRBD1 (5 bases). Germline V gene data show CDR1 as KGHSY and CDR2 as FQNENV. V was trimmed by 0 bases and J by 14 bases, leaving 13 bases between them. The CDR3 is 12 amino acids. The CDR3 nucleotides read TGTGCCAGCAGCCAATCGTTCAGGGAATGTACCTTC. Translating it yields CASSQSFRECTF.

The rearrangement joins TRBV6-4 to TRBJ2-1; 9 bases fit TRBD2. The V gene's germline CDR1 is MRHNA and CDR2 SNTAGT. The CDR3 runs to 15 residues. With 6 bases clipped from V and 2 bases from J, the junction kept 5 bases outside the gene matches. Written as DNA, the CDR3 is TGTGCCAGCAGCCAGACTAGCGGCCCCTACAATGAGCAGTTCTTC. This encodes CASSQTSGPYNEQFF.

The chain is built from TRBV6-7 and TRBJ2-2; 7 nucleotides agree with TRBD1. TRBV6-7 is recorded as an ORF, its role being uncertain. V was clipped by 6 bases and J by 5 bases; unmatched bases: 9. The CDR3 runs to 15 residues. CDR3 protein: CASSPGRGRTGELFF. CDR3 DNA sequence: TGTGCCAGCAGCCCGGGTAGGGGGCGGACCGGGGAGCTGTTTTTT.

This chain connects TRBV2 to TRBJ2-7; D is possibly TRBD2 (6 bases). Trimming removed 6 bases at V and 2 bases at J, with 11 bases between. CDR1 is SNHLY, CDR2 FYNNEI, per germline. The CDR3 extends over 13 amino acids. CDR3 sequence: CASRGLLTYEQYF. The CDR3 nucleotides are TGTGCCAGCAGGGGACTTCTAACCTACGAGCAGTACTTC.

In its sample, this clone was seen a few times. The chain recombines TRBV27 with TRBJ1-4; tentatively, D is TRBD1 (5 bases). This CDR3 has 13 residues. Germline V lookup: CDR1 MNHEY, CDR2 SMNVEV (reference sequence). V was shortened by 4 bases and J by 8 bases, with 11 bases between the two germline ends. The CDR3 protein is CASSSETAEKLFF. CDR3 DNA: TGTGCCAGCAGTTCCGAGACAGCCGAAAAACTGTTTTTT. The whole variable domain, filled in from reference TRBV27 and TRBJ1-4, reads EAQVTQNPRYLITVTGKKLTVTCSQNMNHEYMSWYRQDPGLGLRQIYYSMNVEVTDKGDVPEGYKVSRKEKRNFPLILESPSPNQTSLYFCASSSETAEKLFFGSGTQLSVL.

This clone came up a few times. The chain couples TRBV7-9 to TRBJ2-5, with 9 positions matching TRBD1. This CDR3 is 16 amino acids long. V lost 5 bases to trimming and J lost 4 bases; unmatched junction nucleotides: 11. Germline V CDR1 and CDR2: SEHNR, FQNEAQ (reference sequence). CDR3 DNA: TGTGCCAGCAGCACAGCATACAGGGGGCGCGGAGAGACCCAGTACTTC. It translates to CASSTAYRGRGETQYF.

The chain uses TRBV7-8 and TRBJ2-3; 7 positions agree with TRBD1. The CDR3 length is 14 residues. The junction had 4 bases not matched to a gene; V was cut back by 5 bases and J by 2 bases. CDR1 is SGHVS and CDR2 is FQNEAQ in the germline V gene. The CDR3, as DNA: TGTGCCAGCAGCCGGGACAGAGACACAGATACGCAGTATTTT. Translation gives CASSRDRDTDTQYF. Complete variable domain (other parts from reference TRBV7-8 and TRBJ2-3): GAGVSQSPRYKVAKRGQDVALRCDPISGHVSLFWYQQALGQGPEFLTYFQNEAQLDKSGLPSDRFFAERPEGSVSTLKIQRTQQEDSAVYLCASSRDRDTDTQYFGPGTRLTVL.

The sample holds one count of this clone. The chain links TRBV19 to TRBJ2-3; weak D call: TRBD1 (6 bases). Per germline, CDR1 LNHDA and CDR2 SQIVND (reference sequence). Between the trimmed V and J ends, which lost 9 bases and 2 bases, there was a span of 15 bases. This CDR3 is 14 amino acids long. The CDR3 sequence: CASKQGMNTDTQYF. Here the CDR3 DNA reads TGTGCCAGCAAACAGGGTATGAACACAGATACGCAGTATTTT.

This rearrangement joins TRBV27 to TRBJ2-7; 9 bases are a match to TRBD2. V lost 6 bases and J lost 6; bases outside the gene matches: 6. The CDR3 is 13 residues long. CDR1 and CDR2 from the germline V gene are MNHEY and SMNVEV (reference sequence). The CDR3 spells CASRRASGTEQYF. DNA of the CDR3: TGTGCCAGCAGACGGGCTAGCGGGACCGAGCAGTACTTC.

V is TRBV18 and J is TRBJ1-1; D ambiguous. Deletions cut 4 bases from V and 3 bases from J, with 9 bases between. CDR3 length: 13 residues. Germline V gene sequence: CDR1 KGHSH, CDR2 LQKENI. CDR3 sequence (DNA): TGTGCCAGCTCACTTCTAGAGGACACTGAAGCTTTCTTT. It encodes CASSLLEDTEAFF.

This sequence joins TRBV5-4 and TRBJ1-4, with 10 bases fitting TRBD1. The trim removed 4 bases at V and 7 bases at J, leaving 7 bases unmatched. Germline V lookup: CDR1 SGHNT, CDR2 YYREEE (reference sequence). There are 15 residues in the CDR3. The CDR3 reads CASSDGTGVGEKLFF. The CDR3 DNA reads as TGTGCCAGCAGCGACGGGACAGGGGTCGGTGAAAAACTGTTTTTT.

The rearrangement links TRBV7-9 to TRBJ1-2; D is unclear. Trimming cost V 1 base and J 2 bases, with 11 bases left between them. Germline assignment: CDR1 SEHNR and CDR2 FQNEAQ (reference sequence). This CDR3 has 15 amino acids. CDR3 residues: CASSLDGVINYGYTF. The DNA of the CDR3 is TGTGCCAGCAGCTTAGACGGAGTTATAAACTATGGCTACACCTTC.

V gene TRBV19 combines with J gene TRBJ1-5; no firm D call. This CDR3 comprises 14 residues. Germline V gene lookup returns CDR1 LNHDA and CDR2 SQIVND (reference sequence). The germline V and J ends were trimmed by 10 bases and 6 bases, with 19 bases remaining between them. This CDR3 is CATSFQRFSQPQHF. In DNA, the CDR3 is TGTGCCACCTCGTTCCAGCGTTTTAGTCAGCCCCAGCATTTT.

The V call is TRBV9, the J call TRBJ1-1, with a tentative D call TRBD1 (6 bases). From germline, CDR1 is SGDLS and CDR2 YYNGEE. Trimming removed 0 bases at V and 10 bases at J, with 13 bases between. The CDR3 has 13 amino acids. The CDR3 sequence is CASSVGASDRAFF. The CDR3 DNA reads TGTGCCAGCAGCGTAGGTGCGTCGGACAGAGCTTTCTTT.

The rearrangement uses TRBV4-2 and TRBJ2-1, with 8 nucleotides matching TRBD2. The CDR3 is 16 residues long. V was clipped by 0 bases and J by 9 bases; unmatched bases: 10. Germline CDR1 reads LGHNA; CDR2 reads YNFKEQ. CDR3 sequence reads: CASSQEVIAGPSEQFF. CDR3 sequence (DNA): TGTGCCAGCAGCCAAGAGGTGATAGCGGGACCCTCTGAGCAGTTCTTC.

The chain has TRBV6-5 and TRBJ1-6; 7 bases are shared with TRBD1. V was clipped by 6 bases and J by 7 bases; unmatched bases: 3. Germline CDR1 is MNHEY and CDR2 is SVGAGI. The CDR3 is made up of 13 amino acids. The CDR3 DNA reads TGTGCCAGCAGACAGGGGTACAATTCACCCCTCCACTTT. Its protein is CASRQGYNSPLHF.

CDR3 in DNA: TGTGCCAGCAGCTTAACGTCGGCGAGCGATGAGCAGTTCTTC. It is translated as CASSLTSASDEQFF. This rearrangement joins TRBV7-3 to TRBJ2-1; D not certain. The length of the CDR3 is 14 residues. Germline lookup yields CDR1 SGHTA and CDR2 FQGTGA. The V and J ends lost 0 bases and 8 bases respectively, with 11 bases between them.

The gene calls are TRBV18 and TRBJ1-1; the match to TRBD1 covers 10 bases. The germline V gene has CDR1 KGHSH and CDR2 LQKENI. The CDR3 spans 14 residues. V trimming: 3 bases; J trimming: 3 bases; junction bases outside the gene matches: 1. The CDR3 DNA reads as TGTGCCAGCTCACCGGGACAGGGGTACACTGAAGCTTTCTTT. Translating gives CASSPGQGYTEAFF.

The genes are TRBV7-8 and TRBJ2-3; D possibly corresponds to TRBD1 (5 bases). There are 12 residues in the CDR3. CDR1 is SGHVS, CDR2 FQNEAQ, per germline. The V end was cut by 6 bases, the J end by 6 bases, with 10 bases between. The CDR3 loop is CASSPGRDTQYF. CDR3 DNA sequence: TGTGCCAGCAGTCCAGGGCGGGATACGCAGTATTTT. The whole variable domain, filled in from reference TRBV7-8 and TRBJ2-3, reads GAGVSQSPRYKVAKRGQDVALRCDPISGHVSLFWYQQALGQGPEFLTYFQNEAQLDKSGLPSDRFFAERPEGSVSTLKIQRTQQEDSAVYLCASSPGRDTQYFGPGTRLTVL.

This clone has just one count. The chain is built from TRBV7-7 and TRBJ2-5; maybe TRBD2 (6 bases). This CDR3 region has 15 residues. The V and J ends lost 4 bases and 1 base respectively, with 13 bases between them. Looked up from germline, CDR1 is SSHAT and CDR2 is FNYEAQ (reference sequence). The CDR3 DNA reads as TGTGCCAGCAGCTACCATACCGGGGGCCAAGAGACCCAGTACTTC. Amino acids: CASSYHTGGQETQYF.

The chain is built from TRBV30 and TRBJ1-3; D is possibly TRBD1 (6 bases). The CDR3 has 14 amino acids. Germline lookup yields CDR1 GTSNPN and CDR2 SVGIG (reference sequence). With 0 bases removed from V and 3 bases from J, the gap between germline ends came to 9 bases. The CDR3 DNA is TGTGCCTGGAGTGTAGGGGGGGATGGAAACACCATATATTTT. This encodes CAWSVGGDGNTIYF.